This TCR beta chain derives from a study of blood T cell repertoires in COVID-19. Study-wide background: Samples representing acute and convalescent COVID-19 were sourced from the United States, Italy and Spain.

TCRdb's table, derived via immunoSEQ multiplex PCR, lists solely in-frame clones and lacks some. The sample lists about 180,000 clones, under 90% occurring once. The CDR3 runs to 14 residues. Germline V gives CDR1 MDHEN, CDR2 SYDVKM. Trimming pared 3 bases from V and 2 bases from J, leaving 5 bases between. This TCR was recovered from a person aged 70 to 79 with COVID-19, enrolled during active disease. J is TRBJ2-6 and V is TRBV28; D is uncertain. Sequences were obtained from peripheral blood. CDR3 region: CASSFNTGANVLTF. CDR3 sequence (DNA): TGTGCCAGCAGTTTTAACACTGGGGCCAACGTCCTGACTTTC.